This T cell receptor beta chain stems from a study of T-cell memory formation after mild COVID-19. Study conclusions and caveats: Detection of some responders pre-infection suggested pre-existing cross-reactive memory T cells participated.

5'RACE with constant-segment primers yielded barcoded, UMI-tagged TCR alpha and TCR beta cDNA libraries. TCRdb redid the calling of the 5' RACE reads with MiXCR, one entry per CDR3 protein. The table lists 120,000 to 150,000 distinct CDR3 sequences, 15% to 20% of them singletons. There are a few counts of this clonotype. Its matching antigen is unknown. The V gene lost 4 bases and the J gene lost 7 bases, with 16 bases spanning the gap. Germline CDR1 is DFQATT and CDR2 is SNEGSKA (reference sequence). There are 13 residues in the CDR3. This sequence joins TRBV20-1 and TRBJ2-5; D call uncertain. This sequence was found in an adult woman who had mild COVID-19 (a few samples of this study predate the infection). Cell type and time point are not known. What was sequenced was PBMCs or a T cell subset sorted from them (not recorded which). As DNA, the CDR3 is TGCAGTGCTACCCCCGTAAGATTTGGGACCCAGTACTTC. Translation: CSATPVRFGTQYF.